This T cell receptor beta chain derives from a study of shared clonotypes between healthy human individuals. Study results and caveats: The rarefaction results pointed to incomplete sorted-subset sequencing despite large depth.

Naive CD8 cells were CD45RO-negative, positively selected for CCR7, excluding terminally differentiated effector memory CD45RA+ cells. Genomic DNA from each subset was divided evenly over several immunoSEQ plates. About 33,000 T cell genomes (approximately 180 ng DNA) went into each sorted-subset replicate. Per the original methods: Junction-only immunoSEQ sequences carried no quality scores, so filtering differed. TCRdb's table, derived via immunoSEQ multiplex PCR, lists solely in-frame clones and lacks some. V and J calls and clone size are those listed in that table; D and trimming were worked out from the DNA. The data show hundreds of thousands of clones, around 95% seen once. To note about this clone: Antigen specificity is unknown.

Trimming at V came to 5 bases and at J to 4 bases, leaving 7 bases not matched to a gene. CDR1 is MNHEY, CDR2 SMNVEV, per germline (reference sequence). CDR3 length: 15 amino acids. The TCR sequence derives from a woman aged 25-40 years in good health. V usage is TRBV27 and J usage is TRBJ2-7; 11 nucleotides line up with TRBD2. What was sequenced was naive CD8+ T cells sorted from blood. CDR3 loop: CASSARGLAEYEQYF. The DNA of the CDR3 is TGTGCCAGCAGTGCGAGGGGACTAGCGGAGTACGAGCAGTACTTC.